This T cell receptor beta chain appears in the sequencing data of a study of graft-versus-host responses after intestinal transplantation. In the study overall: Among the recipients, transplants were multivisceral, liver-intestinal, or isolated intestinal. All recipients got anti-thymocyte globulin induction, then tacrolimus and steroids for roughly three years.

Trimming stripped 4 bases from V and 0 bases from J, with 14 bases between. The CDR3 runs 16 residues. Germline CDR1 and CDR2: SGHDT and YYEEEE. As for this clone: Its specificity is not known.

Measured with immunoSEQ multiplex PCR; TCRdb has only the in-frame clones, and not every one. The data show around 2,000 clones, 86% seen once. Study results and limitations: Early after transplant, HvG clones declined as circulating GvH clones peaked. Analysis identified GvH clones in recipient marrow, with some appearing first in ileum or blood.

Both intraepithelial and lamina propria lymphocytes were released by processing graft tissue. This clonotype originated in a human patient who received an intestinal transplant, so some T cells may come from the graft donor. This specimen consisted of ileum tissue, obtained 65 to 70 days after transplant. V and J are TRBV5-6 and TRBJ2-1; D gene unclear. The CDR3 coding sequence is TGTGCCAGCAGCAACCTTAAAACCAGCTCCTACAATGAGCAGTTCTTC. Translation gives CASSNLKTSSYNEQFF.